The 15 T cell receptor beta chains presented below share a single source sample, sequenced in a study of cytomegalovirus exposure and HLA in healthy donors listed by TCRdb under 2017. To prepare the library, the immunoSEQ multiplex PCR assay was applied. TCRdb took this table from immuneACCESS and kept in-frame rearrangements with V and J called. Such tables lack part of the clones; where checked against another copy, unresolved V genes explain under half of the gap, and the rest is unexplained. This sample lists 250,000 to 400,000 clones; 88% were detected once. The ten largest clones take up over 0.9% of the sample. The specimen sequenced was PBMCs. The receptors come from a man aged 25-45 years in good health and CMV-seronegative.

The V and J genes are TRBV21-1 and TRBJ2-5; the table assigns TRBD1, which was not confirmed against the DNA. TRBV21-1 is marked as a pseudogene. The CDR3 has 14 residues. The CDR3 nucleotides read TGTGCCAGCCGAGTGGGGCAGGGCGGAGAGACCCAGTACTTC. This gives the protein CASRVGQGGETQYF.

The rearrangement uses TRBV5-4 and TRBJ2-6, with unresolved D. This CDR3 spans 15 amino acids. With 2 bases removed from V and 2 bases from J, the gap between germline ends came to 8 bases. Germline CDR1 reads SGHNT; CDR2 reads YYREEE (reference sequence). This CDR3 is CASSFWPTGANVLTF. DNA for the CDR3: TGTGCCAGCAGCTTTTGGCCAACTGGGGCCAACGTCCTGACTTTC.

This clone turned up a few times. The chain links TRBV19 to TRBJ2-3; D is unresolved. Trimming left V 6 bases short and J 6 bases short, with 13 bases between. The CDR3 covers 13 residues. CDR1 is LNHDA and CDR2 is SQIVND in the germline V gene (reference sequence). CDR3: CASSHLSRDTQYF. The CDR3 DNA follows: TGTGCCAGTAGCCATTTGTCCCGGGATACGCAGTATTTT.

The J gene is TRBJ1-2, the V gene TRBV7-9; weak D call: TRBD1 (5 bases). Germline V gene data show CDR1 as SEHNR and CDR2 as FQNEAQ (reference sequence). The CDR3 length is 14 residues. Trimming removed 4 bases at V and 3 bases at J, with 12 bases between. CDR3 in DNA: TGTGCCAGCAGCTCTAACCAGGGCCACTATGGCTACACCTTC. Its translation: CASSSNQGHYGYTF. The variable domain in full, with the rest retrieved from reference TRBV7-9 and TRBJ1-2, is DTGVSQNPRHKITKRGQNVTFRCDPISEHNRLYWYRQTLGQGPEFLTYFQNEAQLEKSRLLSDRFSAERPKGSFSTLEIQRTEQGDSAMYLCASSSNQGHYGYTFGSGTRLTVV.

The chain is built from TRBV6-5 and TRBJ1-2, with D uncertain. The CDR3 contains 13 residues. Germline V gene data show CDR1 as MNHEY and CDR2 as SVGAGI. The V gene lost 6 bases and the J gene lost 7 bases, with 15 bases spanning the gap. CDR3 protein: CASSLDKLRGYTF. In DNA form, the CDR3 reads TGTGCCAGCAGCCTAGATAAACTCCGTGGCTACACCTTC.

This sequence joins TRBV5-6 and TRBJ1-2; 11 bases line up with TRBD1. Germline V lookup: CDR1 SGHDT, CDR2 YYEEEE. The CDR3 consists of 14 residues. V shed 9 bases, J shed 3 bases, and the junction held 7 bases outside the gene matches. This CDR3 reads CATRGQGVDYGYTF. CDR3 nucleotides: TGTGCCACCAGGGGACAGGGGGTGGACTATGGCTACACCTTC.

The chain employs TRBV18 and TRBJ1-5; TRBD1 matches at 8 bases. Looked up from germline, CDR1 is KGHSH and CDR2 is LQKENI. This CDR3 contains 15 residues. V shed 4 bases and J 2 bases; nucleotides not matched to a gene: 4. The DNA of the CDR3 is TGTGCCAGCTCACGGGGACAGGCGGGCAATCAGCCCCAGCATTTT. Translated, it gives CASSRGQAGNQPQHF.

The gene calls are TRBV7-9 and TRBJ2-7; 12 bases align to TRBD1. V lost 1 base to trimming and J lost 4 bases; unmatched junction nucleotides: 5. CDR1 is SEHNR and CDR2 is FQNEAQ in the germline V gene (reference sequence). CDR3 length: 16 amino acids. The CDR3 region is CASSLVGGQGAYEQYF. The CDR3, as DNA: TGTGCCAGCAGCTTAGTTGGGGGACAGGGGGCTTACGAGCAGTACTTC.

This sequence joins TRBV9 and TRBJ1-2; unclear D gene. CDR1 is SGDLS and CDR2 is YYNGEE in the germline V gene. V lost 4 bases to trimming and J lost 8 bases, with 18 bases between them. CDR3 size: 14 residues. CDR3 DNA sequence: TGTGCCAGCAGCCCCCAGGAGGTTTCGGGGGGCTACACCTTC. This translates into CASSPQEVSGGYTF.

The chain joins TRBV6-6 to TRBJ2-1; D might be TRBD2 (6 bases). With 6 bases removed from V and 5 bases from J, the gap between germline ends came to 14 bases. This CDR3 has 14 amino acids. The germline V gene encodes CDR1 MNHNY and CDR2 SVGAGI (reference sequence). The CDR3 loop is CASRGGWTNNEQFF. CDR3 in DNA: TGTGCCAGCAGGGGGGGTTGGACCAACAATGAGCAGTTCTTC.

This chain links TRBV11-3 with TRBJ2-3; 11 nucleotides match TRBD1. V lost 6 bases to trimming and J lost 5 bases; unmatched junction nucleotides: 4. Germline V CDR1 and CDR2: SGHNT, YENEEA. The CDR3 runs 14 residues. DNA of the CDR3: TGTGCCAGCAGTACGGGACAGGGGGTAGATACGCAGTATTTT. Translating it yields CASSTGQGVDTQYF.

V gene TRBV9 combines with J gene TRBJ1-3; D call uncertain. The germline CDR1 and CDR2 sequences are SGDLS and YYNGEE. The CDR3 covers 15 residues. Deletions cut 4 bases from V and 1 base from J, with 12 bases between. The CDR3 bases are TGTGCCAGCAGCACCCAAGCGGGTTCTGGAAACACCATATATTTT. Translation gives CASSTQAGSGNTIYF.

This clone was found a few times. This chain links TRBV5-1 with TRBJ1-4, with 7 bases fitting TRBD1. The CDR3 runs 15 residues. Germline values: CDR1 SGHRS, CDR2 YFSETQ. After removal of 0 bases from V and 7 bases from J, the junction contained 6 bases not matched to a gene. CDR3 in DNA: TGCGCCAGCAGCTTGGCTGTAGGGGGCATTGAAAAACTGTTTTTT. Translating gives CASSLAVGGIEKLFF.

V and J are TRBV7-6 and TRBJ2-5; 11 bases align to TRBD2. The CDR3 covers 13 residues. Looked up from germline, CDR1 is SGHVS and CDR2 is FNYEAQ. V lost 9 bases to trimming and J lost 4 bases; unmatched junction nucleotides: 4. CDR3 bases: TGTGCCAGTGGGACTAGCGGAGCAGAGACCCAGTACTTC. It encodes CASGTSGAETQYF. Together with reference TRBV7-6 and TRBJ2-5, the CDR3 gives the full variable domain: GAGVSQSPRYKVTKRGQDVALRCDPISGHVSLYWYRQALGQGPEFLTYFNYEAQQDKSGLPNDRFSAERPEGSISTLTIQRTEQRDSAMYRCASGTSGAETQYFGPGTRLLVL.

Notes on this clone: Other DNA sequences in this specimen translate into the identical CDR3. For the CDR3, the DNA is TGCGCCAGCAGTGAGTCACAGAAAGAGACCCAGTACTTC. It codes for CASSESQKETQYF. This chain connects TRBV10-1 to TRBJ2-5; D ambiguous. The CDR3 loop spans 13 amino acids. Trimming left V 0 bases short and J 3 bases short, with 5 bases between. Per germline, CDR1 WNHNN and CDR2 SYGVQD (reference sequence).